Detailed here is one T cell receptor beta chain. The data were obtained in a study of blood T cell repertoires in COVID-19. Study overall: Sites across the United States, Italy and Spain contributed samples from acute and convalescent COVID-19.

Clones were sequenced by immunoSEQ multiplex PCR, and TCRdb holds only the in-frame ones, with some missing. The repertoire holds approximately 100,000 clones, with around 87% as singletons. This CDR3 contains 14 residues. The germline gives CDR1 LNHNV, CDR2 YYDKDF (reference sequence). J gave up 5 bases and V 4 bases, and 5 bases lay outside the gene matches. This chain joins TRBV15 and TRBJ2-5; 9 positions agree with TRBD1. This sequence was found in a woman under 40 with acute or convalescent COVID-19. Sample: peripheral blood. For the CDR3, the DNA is TGTGCCACCAGCATCCGGGACAGGGCTGAGACCCAGTACTTC. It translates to CATSIRDRAETQYF. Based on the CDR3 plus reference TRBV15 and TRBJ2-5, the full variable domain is DAMVIQNPRYQVTQFGKPVTLSCSQTLNHNVMYWYQQKSSQAPKLLFHYYDKDFNNEADTPDNFQSRRPNTSFCFLDIRSPGLGDTAMYLCATSIRDRAETQYFGPGTRLLVL.